The 20 T cell receptor beta chains given below trace back to one sample, sequenced in a study of regulatory T cells in long-lasting Graves disease. Indicated time point: persistent/refractory GD, antithyroid drugs over 5 years with positive TRAb. The TCR library was prepared using RNA isolated from PBMCs. iRepertoire HTBI primers and Arm-PCR of CDR3 regions built TCR beta libraries. TCRdb analysed the multiplex PCR reads with MiXCR anew, one entry per CDR3 protein. The sample holds 400,000 to 500,000 distinct CDR3 sequences, less than 25% seen once. The sequencing used peripheral blood mononuclear cells (PBMCs), collected when the disease was refractory, from a patient treated with antithyroid drugs. Receptors were obtained from a female donor with Graves disease.

This clonotype was recorded many times. V usage is TRBV7-9 and J usage is TRBJ1-1; D is perhaps TRBD1 (5 bases). The V and J ends lost 8 bases and 4 bases respectively, with 8 bases between them. Germline V CDR1 and CDR2: SEHNR, FQNEAQ (reference sequence). CDR3 size: 11 residues. Here the CDR3 DNA reads TGTGCCAGCGGAGGGGCCACTGAAGCTTTCTTT. This codes for CASGGATEAFF.

On this clonotype itself: This may stem from a read error, because a much larger clone lies one nucleotide away. This chain uses TRBV20-1 with TRBJ2-5, with D perhaps matching TRBD1 or TRBD2 (6 bases each). Germline V lookup: CDR1 DFQATT, CDR2 SNEGSKA (reference sequence). This CDR3 is 13 amino acids long. For the CDR3, the DNA is TGCAGCCAAGGATCGGGGGCCGGGGAGACCCAGTACTTC. Translated: CSQGSGAGETQYF.

This clonotype was seen more than once but under ten times. J is TRBJ1-1 and V is TRBV18; D call uncertain. V dropped 2 bases and J dropped 0 bases, with 10 bases sitting between them. This CDR3 spans 15 amino acids. Germline V CDR1 and CDR2: KGHSH, LQKENI. The CDR3 DNA follows: TGTGCCAGCTCACCAGGAACACCTATGAACACTGAAGCTTTCTTT. Translating it yields CASSPGTPMNTEAFF.

The chain recombines TRBV5-8 with TRBJ2-7; TRBD2 matches 9 bases. V lost 4 bases to trimming and J lost 3 bases; unmatched junction nucleotides: 8. This CDR3 comprises 15 residues. Germline loops: CDR1 SGHTS, CDR2 YDEGEE. CDR3 DNA sequence: TGTGCCAGCAGCCCAAGACTAGCGGTTATCTACGAGCAGTACTTC. Its protein product is CASSPRLAVIYEQYF.

This clonotype showed up just a few times. J is TRBJ1-1 and V is TRBV20-1; D not certain. Germline CDR1 and CDR2: DFQATT and SNEGSKA (reference sequence). This CDR3 contains 13 residues. V lost 4 bases and J 1 base, leaving 10 bases between the germline ends. This chain's CDR3 is CSANPDGNTEAFF. CDR3 DNA sequence: TGCAGTGCTAACCCGGACGGGAACACTGAAGCTTTCTTT.

This clonotype was observed a few times. The chain recombines TRBV19 with TRBJ2-2; the D gene could be TRBD1 or TRBD2 (5 bases each). Germline V gene sequence: CDR1 LNHDA, CDR2 SQIVND (reference sequence). The CDR3 is made up of 14 amino acids. Deletions cut 7 bases from V and 2 bases from J, with 11 bases between. The CDR3 protein is CASIRDLNTGELFF. In nucleotides, the CDR3 is TGTGCCAGTATTCGGGACCTTAACACCGGGGAGCTGTTTTTT.

This clonotype came up a few times. The chain recombines TRBV18 with TRBJ2-5, with 8 bases fitting TRBD1. The CDR3 runs to 18 residues. V lost 2 bases to trimming and J lost 3 bases; unmatched junction nucleotides: 14. Germline values: CDR1 KGHSH, CDR2 LQKENI. The CDR3 loop reads CASSPEPRWTGSEETQYF. CDR3 sequence (DNA): TGTGCCAGCTCACCAGAACCCCGTTGGACAGGGTCGGAAGAGACCCAGTACTTC.

This clonotype was counted between two and nine times. The chain couples TRBV18 to TRBJ1-3; D might be TRBD1 (6 bases). The germline CDR1 and CDR2 sequences are KGHSH and LQKENI. V dropped 0 bases and J dropped 1 base, with 7 bases sitting between them. CDR3 length: 15 residues. The CDR3 nucleotides are TGTGCCAGCTCACCACCGGACAGATCTGGAAACACCATATATTTT. Translating gives CASSPPDRSGNTIYF.

In regard to this clonotype: No conserved phenylalanine or tryptophan ends this CDR3, so it is likely a read error. This rearrangement joins TRBV20-1 to TRBJ1-5; 8 bases are shared with TRBD1. There are 15 residues in the CDR3. Unmatched junction bases numbered 8, after V lost 6 bases and J lost 1 base. Looked up from germline, CDR1 is DFQATT and CDR2 is SNEGSKA (reference sequence). CDR3 residues: CSALPGTGSNQPQHL. In DNA, the CDR3 is TGCAGTGCCCTACCCGGGACAGGAAGCAATCAGCCCCAGCATCTT.

There are a few counts of this clonotype. V and J are TRBV2 and TRBJ2-1; a weak D match, TRBD2 (5 bases). From germline, CDR1 is SNHLY and CDR2 FYNNEI. Trimming removed 4 bases at V and 4 bases at J, with 11 bases between. CDR3 length equals 14 residues. CDR3 DNA sequence: TGTGCCAGCAGTGTCGGGGTGGGGTACAATGAGCAGTTCTTC. Protein product: CASSVGVGYNEQFF.

V is TRBV7-8 and J is TRBJ1-1; no reliable D call. Germline V lookup: CDR1 SGHVS, CDR2 FQNEAQ. The CDR3 is made up of 15 amino acids. The ends were cut back, 4 bases at V and 7 bases at J, with 19 bases in the middle. The CDR3 nucleotides read TGTGCCAGCAGCTCCCCCAGCCAGGTACAAAATGAAGCTTTCTTT. Its protein product is CASSSPSQVQNEAFF.

A few counts support this clonotype. J is TRBJ1-5 and V is TRBV19; D is unclear. Per germline, CDR1 LNHDA and CDR2 SQIVND (reference sequence). Trimming cost V 4 bases and J 8 bases, with 21 bases left between them. The CDR3 spans 16 residues. The CDR3 nucleotides read TGTGCCAGTAGTACCCTATCAGGCGGGTTTTTTAAGCCCCAGCATTTT. This sequence encodes CASSTLSGGFFKPQHF.

This clonotype was observed a few times. The rearrangement joins TRBV13 to TRBJ2-2; unclear D gene. V was cut by 5 bases and J by 0 bases, with 10 bases left in between. This CDR3 contains 15 residues. CDR1 is PRHDT, CDR2 FYEKMQ, per germline (reference sequence). The CDR3 region has the DNA TGTGCCAGCAGCCAGGACGGCGCGAACACCGGGGAGCTGTTTTTT. This gives the protein CASSQDGANTGELFF.

The V call is TRBV20-1, the J call TRBJ2-1; D possibly corresponds to TRBD2 (5 bases). This CDR3 is built from 13 residues. Germline V CDR1 and CDR2: DFQATT, SNEGSKA (reference sequence). Trimming removed 6 bases from V and 8 bases from J, with 17 bases in between. CDR3 amino acids: CSAHHLRVYEQFF. DNA of the CDR3: TGCAGTGCACACCATTTGCGGGTCTATGAGCAGTTCTTC.

This clonotype was picked up a small number of times. CDR3 sequence reads: CASSTGSGYEQYF. CDR3 DNA: TGTGCCAGTTCGACAGGGAGTGGGTACGAGCAGTACTTC. The rearrangement joins TRBV27 to TRBJ2-7; the match to TRBD1 covers 7 bases. The germline gives CDR1 MNHEY, CDR2 SMNVEV (reference sequence). V was pared by 9 bases and J by 4 bases, with 9 bases of the junction left unmatched. The CDR3 totals 13 residues.

V usage is TRBV5-1 and J usage is TRBJ2-5; perhaps TRBD1 as D (6 bases). The CDR3 sequence is 14 residues long. The V end was cut by 4 bases, the J end by 5 bases, with 15 bases between. Germline CDR1 is SGHRS and CDR2 is YFSETQ. Here the CDR3 reads CASSGTFPAETQYF. As DNA, the CDR3 is TGCGCCAGCAGCGGGACATTTCCTGCGGAGACCCAGTACTTC.

This clonotype was found many times. The chain carries TRBV11-1 and TRBJ2-7; perhaps TRBD2 as D (6 bases). Germline V CDR1 and CDR2: SGHAT, FQDESV (reference sequence). The CDR3 has 15 amino acids. V lost 6 bases and J 2 bases, leaving 17 bases between the germline ends. CDR3 region: CASRVGASAAYEQYF. Here the CDR3 DNA reads TGTGCCAGCAGGGTAGGGGCTAGCGCCGCCTACGAGCAGTACTTC. Supplemented by reference TRBV11-1 and TRBJ2-7, the full variable domain reads EAEVAQSPRYKITEKSQAVAFWCDPISGHATLYWYRQILGQGPELLVQFQDESVVDDSQLPKDRFSAERLKGVDSTLKIQPAELGDSAMYLCASRVGASAAYEQYFGPGTRLTVT.

This clonotype has a count of ten or more. V usage is TRBV29-1 and J usage is TRBJ2-2, with 11 bases fitting TRBD1. The CDR3 is 15 residues long. Germline loops: CDR1 SQVTM, CDR2 ANQGSEA. V trimming: 6 bases; J trimming: 5 bases; junction bases outside the gene matches: 8. The chain's CDR3 is CSVADRGQGTGELFF. CDR3 coding DNA: TGCAGCGTGGCGGACAGGGGGCAAGGAACCGGGGAGCTGTTTTTT.

This clonotype was observed at least ten times. The chain has TRBV27 and TRBJ2-7; D gene unclear. Germline CDR1 and CDR2: MNHEY and SMNVEV (reference sequence). The CDR3 is 13 residues long. V was shortened by 5 bases and J by 4 bases, with 12 bases between the two germline ends. In DNA form, the CDR3 reads TGTGCCAGCAGTCCCTATTTGGCTTACGAGCAGTACTTC. This translates into CASSPYLAYEQYF.

This clonotype was picked up a small number of times. V is TRBV19 and J is TRBJ2-2; D is undetermined. V was trimmed by 3 bases and J by 6 bases, leaving 8 bases between them. CDR1 and CDR2 (germline): LNHDA, SQIVND (reference sequence). The CDR3 sequence is 13 residues long. The CDR3 nucleotides are TGTGCCAGTAGTATTGTGTCGGCCGGGGAGCTGTTTTTT. The encoded protein is CASSIVSAGELFF.